What follows are 32 T cell receptor beta chains derived from one specimen sequenced in a study of identical twins listed by TCRdb under 2016. Library creation used 5' RACE. The run used an Illumina HiSeq 2000. The raw public reads went through TCRdb reprocessing: fastp at Q25, MiXCR clone calling, in-frame beta chains kept. Identical CDR3 protein sequences are pooled into one entry, listed with their most common genes and DNA. Within this sample are roughly 200,000 distinct CDR3 sequences, with 6% to 9% of them counted one time only. Just under 2% of the sample is in the top ten clones. The sample also formed part of further work on yellow fever vaccine responses in identical twins.

The sequenced material came from memory (CD45RO+) T cells sorted from blood. The cell subset or site label, as the study defines it: CD45RO+ enriched T cells. The receptors derive from a woman aged 18-29 years in good health.

This chain joins TRBV11-2 and TRBJ1-4; tentatively, D is TRBD1 (6 bases). Trimming took off 0 bases at V and 8 bases at J, with 13 bases between the two ends. This CDR3 has 15 amino acids. CDR1 SGHAT and CDR2 FQNNGV come from the germline V gene. The CDR3 sequence: CASSLDGGAHEKLFF. The DNA for the CDR3 is TGTGCCAGCAGCTTAGATGGGGGGGCGCACGAAAAACTGTTTTTT.

The chain is built from TRBV20-1 and TRBJ1-5; no definite D call. This CDR3 spans 13 amino acids. V was shortened by 1 base and J by 9 bases, with 13 bases between the two germline ends. Germline loops: CDR1 DFQATT, CDR2 SNEGSKA (reference sequence). CDR3 loop: CSARAVEMGPQHF. CDR3 DNA: TGCAGTGCTAGAGCTGTCGAGATGGGGCCCCAGCATTTT.

J is TRBJ2-1 and V is TRBV15, with TRBD2 matching over 8 bases. The CDR3 loop spans 15 amino acids. The germline gives CDR1 LNHNV, CDR2 YYDKDF (reference sequence). Germline trimming cut 5 bases from V and 8 bases from J; bases unmatched to any gene: 11. The CDR3 DNA reads as TGTGCCACCAGCCGAGTGTTAGCGGGGAGGGATGAGCAGTTCTTC. Translated, it gives CATSRVLAGRDEQFF.

The sample holds a few counts of this clonotype. The J gene is TRBJ2-7, the V gene TRBV6-6, with D perhaps TRBD2 (6 bases). Trimming pared 6 bases from V and 5 bases from J, leaving 14 bases between. The CDR3 consists of 13 residues. Germline CDR1 MNHNY, CDR2 SVGAGI (reference sequence). CDR3 region: CASSGSGWDEQYF. Written as DNA, the CDR3 is TGTGCCAGCAGCGGGAGTGGATGGGACGAGCAGTACTTC.

A remark on this clonotype: One end of the junction does not line up with germline, which may come from a read error. The chain uses TRBV7-9 and TRBJ2-3; the match to TRBD2 covers 11 bases. From germline, CDR1 is SEHNR and CDR2 FQNEAQ (reference sequence). The CDR3 sequence is 14 residues long. The CDR3 DNA reads TGTGCCAGCAGCAGACTAGCGGGAACAGATACGCTGTATTTT. This codes for CASSRLAGTDTLYF.

This clonotype appeared a few times. As DNA, the CDR3 is TGCAGTGCTAGAGGACTAGCGGGAGTGCTAAATACGCAGTATTTT. Translating it yields CSARGLAGVLNTQYF. The chain links TRBV20-1 to TRBJ2-3; 12 bases fit TRBD2. The length of the CDR3 is 15 residues. V shed 1 base and J 7 bases; nucleotides not matched to a gene: 6. CDR1 and CDR2 from the germline V gene are DFQATT and SNEGSKA (reference sequence).

In this sample, this clonotype turned up a few times. The CDR3 DNA reads TGTGCCAGTAGTATTATTCGGACAGCCGGAAGGTACGAGCAGTACTTC. It yields the protein CASSIIRTAGRYEQYF. The rearrangement uses TRBV19 and TRBJ2-7; TRBD1 might be the D (6 bases). Germline V gene data show CDR1 as LNHDA and CDR2 as SQIVND (reference sequence). This CDR3 region has 16 residues. V lost 3 bases, J lost 4 bases, and 19 bases lay in between. Based on the CDR3 plus reference TRBV19 and TRBJ2-7, the full variable domain is DGGITQSPKYLFRKEGQNVTLSCEQNLNHDAMYWYRQDPGQGLRLIYYSQIVNDFQKGDIAEGYSVSREKKESFPLTVTSAQKNPTAFYLCASSIIRTAGRYEQYFGPGTRLTVT.

This clonotype was detected a few times. As DNA, the CDR3 is TGTGCCAGCAGCTTTTTACAGGGGGGGGAAAAACTGTTTTTT. It translates to CASSFLQGGEKLFF. The chain links TRBV11-2 to TRBJ1-4, with 8 bases identical to TRBD1. V shed 3 bases and J 8 bases; nucleotides not matched to a gene: 5. Germline V gene lookup returns CDR1 SGHAT and CDR2 FQNNGV. There are 14 residues in the CDR3.

This clonotype was seen a few times. The rearrangement uses TRBV9 and TRBJ2-5; maybe TRBD1 (6 bases). From germline, CDR1 is SGDLS and CDR2 YYNGEE. The CDR3 runs to 15 residues. V shed 0 bases and J shed 3 bases, with 12 bases lying between them. The CDR3: CASSVEFGDKETQYF. The CDR3 coding sequence is TGTGCCAGCAGCGTAGAGTTCGGGGACAAAGAGACCCAGTACTTC.

The table lists this clonotype with many counts. This sequence joins TRBV5-1 and TRBJ2-1; tentatively, D is TRBD2 (6 bases). This CDR3 is built from 15 residues. Trimming left V 3 bases short and J 3 bases short, with 13 bases between. Germline CDR1 and CDR2: SGHRS and YFSETQ. DNA for the CDR3: TGCGCCAGCAGCTACCTGGGGGGTAACTACAATGAGCAGTTCTTC. This translates into CASSYLGGNYNEQFF.

Comments on this clonotype: One end of the junction is discordant with germline, which a read error may explain. This chain uses TRBV7-7 with TRBJ2-6; the match to TRBD1 covers 8 bases. The CDR3 length is 18 residues. The germline gives CDR1 SSHAT, CDR2 FNYEAQ (reference sequence). CDR3 protein: CASSLDSPGGAGANVLTF. CDR3 in DNA: TGTGCTAGCAGCTTAGATAGTCCAGGGGGCGCTGGGGCCAACGTCCTGACTTTC.

This clonotype appeared many times. V and J are TRBV28 and TRBJ1-6; D is possibly TRBD1 (6 bases). CDR1 and CDR2 from the germline V gene are MDHEN and SYDVKM. This CDR3 contains 16 residues. V was trimmed by 2 bases and J by 7 bases, leaving 15 bases between them. CDR3 in amino acids: CASSLRLTGPNSPLHF. CDR3 DNA sequence: TGTGCCAGCAGTTTAAGACTGACAGGCCCCAATTCACCCCTCCACTTT.

This clonotype showed up just a few times. In DNA, the CDR3 is TGTGCCAGCAGCGGGGGTGGTAGGAGCGCCGAGTACCAAGAGACCCAGTACTTC. It yields the protein CASSGGGRSAEYQETQYF. The chain combines TRBV11-1 with TRBJ2-5; D assignment may be TRBD1 or TRBD2 (5 bases each). The V end was cut by 5 bases, the J end by 0 bases, with 22 bases between. The germline V gene has CDR1 SGHAT and CDR2 FQDESV (reference sequence). CDR3 length equals 18 residues.

In its sample, this clonotype was seen many times. The V and J genes are TRBV12-3 or TRBV12-4 and TRBJ2-3; D assignment may be TRBD1 or TRBD2 (7 bases each). Trimming removed 8 bases from V and 1 base from J, with 16 bases in between. The CDR3 runs to 15 residues. The CDR3 coding sequence is TGTGCCAGCGGCCCGACAGGGAGGGGCACAGATACGCAGTATTTT. Its protein product is CASGPTGRGTDTQYF.

A few counts support this clonotype. At one boundary the junction diverges from the germline segment, which might be a read error. The CDR3 sequence: CASSFPPSHEQYF. The CDR3 region has the DNA TGTGCCAGCAGTTTCCCTCCCTCCCACGAGCAGTACTTC. The V and J genes are TRBV28 and TRBJ2-7; no reliable D call. The CDR3 covers 13 residues. CDR1 and CDR2 from the germline V gene are MDHEN and SYDVKM. Supplemented by reference TRBV28 and TRBJ2-7, the full variable domain reads DVKVTQSSRYLVKRTGEKVFLECVQDMDHENMFWYRQDPGLGLRLIYFSYDVKMKEKGDIPEGYSVSREKKERFSLILESASTNQTSMYLCASSFPPSHEQYFGPGTRLTVT.

The chain is built from TRBV30 and TRBJ2-7; D perhaps matches TRBD1 (6 bases). Trimming stripped 4 bases from V and 7 bases from J, with 11 bases between. Looked up from germline, CDR1 is GTSNPN and CDR2 is SVGIG (reference sequence). CDR3 length: 11 amino acids. The CDR3 is CAWKTGFEQYF. CDR3 DNA sequence: TGTGCCTGGAAAACAGGGTTTGAGCAGTACTTC.

The rearrangement uses TRBV6-5 and TRBJ2-7; D unclear. Per the germline V gene, CDR1 is MNHEY and CDR2 is SVGAGI. Trimming shortened V by 3 bases and J by 6 bases, and 18 bases separated the two germline ends. This CDR3 contains 15 residues. CDR3 nucleotides: TGTGCCAGCAGTTATACGACCATCCCCCCGGGCGAGCAGTACTTC. Protein: CASSYTTIPPGEQYF.

In nucleotides, the CDR3 is TGTGCCAGCAGCCAAGGGGTTGGAAACTACAATGAGCAGTTCTTC. Protein product: CASSQGVGNYNEQFF. The chain links TRBV3-1 to TRBJ2-1; no clear D. The CDR3 spans 15 residues. The ends were cut back, 1 base at V and 3 bases at J, with 10 bases in the middle. CDR1 and CDR2 from the germline V gene are LGHDT and YNNKEL (reference sequence).

This clonotype was seen at least ten times. V is TRBV2 and J is TRBJ1-6; D uncertain. CDR3 length: 13 residues. CDR1 is SNHLY, CDR2 FYNNEI, per germline. Trimming left V 3 bases short and J 8 bases short, with 8 bases between. The CDR3 coding sequence is TGTGCCAGCAGTGAGTTGCGGGATTCACCCCTCCACTTT. Protein sequence: CASSELRDSPLHF.

V usage is TRBV18 and J usage is TRBJ2-3; the match to TRBD1 covers 9 bases. The ends lost 4 bases at V and 7 bases at J; junction bases unmatched: 6. Germline V CDR1 and CDR2: KGHSH, LQKENI. This CDR3 spans 14 amino acids. This CDR3 reads CASSLGQGANTQYF. DNA for the CDR3: TGTGCCAGCTCACTGGGACAGGGTGCGAATACGCAGTATTTT. Full variable domain (remainder filled in from reference TRBV18 and TRBJ2-3): NAGVMQNPRHLVRRRGQEARLRCSPMKGHSHVYWYRQLPEEGLKFMVYLQKENIIDESGMPKERFSAEFPKEGPSILRIQQVVRGDSAAYFCASSLGQGANTQYFGPGTRLTVL.

This clonotype was picked up a small number of times. The V call is TRBV28, the J call TRBJ1-1, with 8 bases matching TRBD1. This CDR3 is 15 amino acids long. Germline lookup yields CDR1 MDHEN and CDR2 SYDVKM. The V and J ends lost 4 bases and 6 bases, in that order; junction bases with no gene match: 10. The CDR3 is CASSSGGQGAAEAFF. CDR3 in DNA: TGTGCCAGCAGTTCCGGCGGGCAGGGGGCGGCTGAAGCTTTCTTT.

Ten or more counts support this clonotype. The genes are TRBV27 and TRBJ1-6, with 8 bases that match TRBD1. The CDR3 contains 12 residues. V dropped 8 bases and J dropped 13; count of bases not matched to a gene: 7. Germline values: CDR1 MNHEY, CDR2 SMNVEV (reference sequence). The CDR3 nucleotides are TGTGCCAGCCGGACAGGGCAATTCCCCCTCCACTTT. Protein: CASRTGQFPLHF.

Only a few counts were recorded for this clonotype. The gene calls are TRBV9 and TRBJ2-2; 10 bases map to TRBD1. The J segment lost 2 bases and the V segment lost 2 bases, leaving 6 bases of the junction unmatched. The CDR3 loop spans 17 amino acids. Germline V CDR1 and CDR2: SGDLS, YYNGEE. The CDR3 region is CASSVVTGGLNTGELFF. The CDR3 DNA reads TGTGCCAGCAGCGTGGTGACAGGGGGCCTTAACACCGGGGAGCTGTTTTTT.

The rearrangement uses TRBV3-1 and TRBJ1-4, with D unclear. V dropped 2 bases and J dropped 5 bases, with 9 bases sitting between them. CDR3 length: 14 residues. CDR1 and CDR2 from the germline V gene are LGHDT and YNNKEL (reference sequence). CDR3 loop: CASSQFAGNEKLFF. In DNA, the CDR3 is TGTGCCAGCAGCCAATTCGCAGGAAATGAAAAACTGTTTTTT.

V usage is TRBV4-3 and J usage is TRBJ2-7; no clear D. There are 15 residues in the CDR3. Looked up from germline, CDR1 is LGHNA and CDR2 is YSLEER. The V gene lost 0 bases and the J gene lost 5 bases, with 14 bases spanning the gap. CDR3 in DNA: TGCGCCAGCAGCCAAGAGGCCCTCTCGGCCAACGAGCAGTACTTC. It codes for CASSQEALSANEQYF.

The table lists this clonotype with many counts. V and J are TRBV2 and TRBJ2-1; 9 positions agree with TRBD1. The CDR3 covers 16 residues. V gave up 10 bases and J gave up 2 bases; unmatched junction bases: 12. Germline V lookup: CDR1 SNHLY, CDR2 FYNNEI. CDR3 protein: CATKGQGGSAYNEQFF. CDR3 sequence (DNA): TGTGCCACCAAGGGACAGGGAGGAAGTGCCTACAATGAGCAGTTCTTC.

On this clonotype: An end of the junction differs from the germline gene, which may be a read error. For the CDR3, the DNA is TGCGGGTCTGGGGCCAACGTCCTGACTTTC. This gives the protein CGSGANVLTF. The V and J genes are TRBV30 and TRBJ2-6; no firm D call. The CDR3 length is 10 residues. Germline CDR1 is GTSNPN and CDR2 is SVGIG (reference sequence).

This clonotype was observed at least ten times. This rearrangement joins TRBV4-3 to TRBJ1-4; 9 bases are shared with TRBD1. V lost 4 bases and J lost 0; bases outside the gene matches: 12. The CDR3 is 19 residues long. Germline CDR1 and CDR2: LGHNA and YSLEER. CDR3 loop: CASSPTLTGGVATNEKLFF. In DNA, the CDR3 is TGCGCCAGCAGCCCCACGCTTACAGGGGGCGTTGCAACTAATGAAAAACTGTTTTTT.

This clonotype was picked up many times. J is TRBJ1-5 and V is TRBV12-3 or TRBV12-4; D gene ambiguous. Trimming shortened V by 2 bases and J by 0 bases, and 5 bases separated the two germline ends. The CDR3 covers 14 residues. Here the CDR3 DNA reads TGTGCCAGCAGTTTACTCGTTAGCAATCAGCCCCAGCATTTT. Amino acid sequence: CASSLLVSNQPQHF.

Many counts were recorded for this clonotype. The chain has TRBV7-9 and TRBJ2-2, with D unresolved. The CDR3 spans 12 residues. The V and J ends lost 2 bases and 4 bases respectively, with 2 bases between them. The germline CDR1 and CDR2 sequences are SEHNR and FQNEAQ (reference sequence). In DNA form, the CDR3 reads TGTGCCAGCAGCTTAAGCACCGGGGAGCTGTTTTTT. It yields the protein CASSLSTGELFF.

The chain has TRBV27 and TRBJ2-5, with 7 bases aligning to TRBD2. After removal of 3 bases from V and 5 bases from J, the junction contained 9 bases not matched to a gene. The CDR3 loop spans 15 amino acids. Germline V gene lookup returns CDR1 MNHEY and CDR2 SMNVEV (reference sequence). CDR3 protein: CASSLGWGGPETQYF. The DNA of the CDR3 is TGTGCCAGCAGTTTGGGATGGGGGGGTCCGGAGACCCAGTACTTC.

This clonotype turned up a few times. The rearrangement joins TRBV7-9 to TRBJ2-5; D possibly corresponds to TRBD1 (5 bases). Trimming removed 1 base from V and 1 base from J, with 10 bases in between. The CDR3 runs 15 residues. Germline V lookup: CDR1 SEHNR, CDR2 FQNEAQ (reference sequence). The CDR3 DNA sequence: TGTGCCAGCAGCTTAGGTTCAGGGCTCCAAGAGACCCAGTACTTC. Amino acid sequence: CASSLGSGLQETQYF.